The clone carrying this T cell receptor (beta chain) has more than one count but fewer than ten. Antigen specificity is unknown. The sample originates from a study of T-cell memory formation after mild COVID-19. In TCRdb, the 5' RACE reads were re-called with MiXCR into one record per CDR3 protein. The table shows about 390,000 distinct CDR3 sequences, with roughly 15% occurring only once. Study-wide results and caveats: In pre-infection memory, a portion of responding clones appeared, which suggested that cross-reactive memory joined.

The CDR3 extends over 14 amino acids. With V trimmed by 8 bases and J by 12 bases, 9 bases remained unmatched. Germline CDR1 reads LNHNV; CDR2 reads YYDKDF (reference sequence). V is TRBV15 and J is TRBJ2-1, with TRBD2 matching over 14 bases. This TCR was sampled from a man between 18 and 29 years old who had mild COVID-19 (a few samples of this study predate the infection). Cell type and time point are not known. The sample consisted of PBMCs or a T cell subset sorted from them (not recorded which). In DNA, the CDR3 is TGTGCCACCCAACCGGGACTAGCGGGGGTCGGGCAGTTCTTC. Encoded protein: CATQPGLAGVGQFF.